This T cell receptor beta chain was sequenced during a study of cytomegalovirus exposure and HLA in healthy donors (dated by TCRdb to the late 2010s). The study in broad terms: According to an earlier analysis of a few hundred of the donors, 150 million to 200 million T cells yielded 117 million unique TCR beta sequences and about 300 Gb of sequence data. About 320 gigabases of sequencing data and 78 million or so unique TCR sequences were included in an early release covering several hundred HLA-typed donors. Of the roughly 400 genotyped donors, 65% to 90% fell in the genetic ancestry cluster associated with self-reported Caucasian donors. The study was designed to test whether signatures of past pathogen exposure could be identified by cataloging public T cell receptors. The study profiled the T cell repertoires of some 610 subjects by immunosequencing and related them to cytomegalovirus serostatus. Besides the first cohort of around 670 subjects, a separate validation cohort made up of 120 different subjects was used. The study combined high-throughput TCR immunosequencing, statistical association of individual TCRs with disease status, and machine learning to predict cytomegalovirus infection status. In a later analysis, previously published TCR beta repertoires from roughly 710 donors were re-analyzed and high-resolution HLA genotyping was added so that TCR occurrence patterns could be studied. The later analysis used no new phenotypic data to find candidate immune exposures, relying instead on TCR beta sequences and their occurrence across donors. An earlier analysis of around 580 of the donors used high-throughput TCR beta sequencing to judge whether each TCR beta V gene segment behaved as functional or pseudogenic. Donor age, sex, ethnicity and CMV serostatus were compiled together with the repertoire data. In a later genetic analysis, genome-wide SNP genotypes for about 55% of the roughly 700 donors were used, and that subset was treated as a discovery cohort. All discovery cohort repertoires had been generated using a single sequencing platform. HLA typing covered class I and class II loci at four-digit resolution. Typing coverage varied by locus: roughly 620-640 donors for A, B, C, DRB1 and DQB1; roughly 560 for DQA1; about 590 for DPA1; under 490 for DPB1. Because of strong linkage in the cohort, five DR-DQ haplotypes were treated as single units for association and clustering. Across some 400 genotyped donors of the cohort, an average of approximately 240,000 unique TCR beta nucleotide sequences per donor were sequenced, and about a sixth of those sequences were non-productive.

This clone was seen a few times. The specificity of this receptor is unknown. It has no much larger one-base neighbor in the sample; base qualities were not kept. Library prep was done by the immunoSEQ multiplex PCR assay. A mixture of 60 forward primers for TCR Vbeta segments and 13 reverse primers for TCR Jbeta segments was used in the multiplex PCR. The CDR3 region of rearranged TCR beta genes was amplified from genomic DNA by a multiplex PCR assay. On the Illumina HiSeq System, the amplified TCR beta libraries were sequenced as 87-base-pair reads. The paper's processing steps were these. A later analysis counted tens of millions of unique TCR beta chains across the 550 to 750 repertoires, and some 12 million of these chains were shared by at least two donors. Raw reads were error-corrected and collapsed into unique sequences with a nearest-neighbor algorithm that merged closely related sequences to remove PCR and sequencing errors. Alignment of CDR3 sequences to IMGT reference sequences was used to assign V, D and J gene segments. Each retained sequence needed at least a six-nucleotide match to both a V gene segment and a J gene segment. A rearrangement was called productive if the CDR3 had no stop codons and remained in frame with V and J, and every other rearrangement was called non-productive. Following IMGT convention, CDR3 was defined as the stretch from the second conserved V-encoded cysteine up to the conserved J-encoded phenylalanine. Sequences without an unambiguous match to a single V gene segment were excluded from the earlier analysis of about 640 of the donors. In an earlier analysis of 500 to 750 of the donors, V segments were called functional above 56.7% productive rearrangements and were called segregating when the between-donor standard deviation exceeded 5%. A statistical classification framework was built for diagnosing cytomegalovirus status from the catalog of TCR beta chain sequences. A later analysis assigned V and J genes by comparing TCR nucleotide sequences with IMGT/GENE-DB human TR gene sequences. Using the TCRdist pipeline, a later analysis assigned CDR3 sequences along with most-parsimonious VDJ recombination scenarios. In a later analysis, every TCR beta chain was defined by the combination of its CDR3 amino acid sequence and its V-gene family, and reads without a unique V-gene family were dropped. In a later analysis, around 600 highly shared, low-generation-probability nucleotide sequences were removed to address suspected cross-contamination and a sequencing artifact. In a later analysis, a clonal expansion index for each public chain was calculated from normalized within-repertoire ranks of inferred template counts. Generation probabilities in a later analysis came from a VDJ recombination model fitted to out-of-frame rearrangements, and those results were checked against IGoR. A later analysis scored TCR-TCR, TCR-HLA and TCR-CMV co-occurrence with hypergeometric tests, applying a repertoire-size bias correction to TCR pairs. In a later analysis, false discovery rates were estimated by permuting HLA or CMV assignments 20 times. In a later analysis, co-occurring TCRs were grouped using DBSCAN, and TCRdist sequence similarity was added for clustering within HLA-allele-positive subsets. Repertoires with fewer than 30,000 or more than 120,000 public chains, plus five repertoires with anomalous nucleotide sharing, were excluded from co-occurrence clustering. Drawn from immuneACCESS, this table holds only the in-frame rearrangements with V and J called that TCRdb kept. Clones are partly lost; checked studies trace under half to an unresolved V gene and leave the rest unexplained. V, J and clone size derive from that table, while D and trimming were established from the DNA sequence. Across this sample there are approximately 110,000 clones, with about 59% seen only once. 3.5% to 4% of the sample belongs to the ten largest clones.

The cohort consisted of 650 to 700 healthy bone marrow donors. At the time of sampling, all cohort members were nominally healthy, though unrecorded immune exposures were likely present. The donor was CMV seropositive and belonged to the group of 250 to 300 seropositive cohort members. Every donor gave a peripheral blood sample, and the peripheral blood mononuclear cells from that sample were used for TCR beta sequencing. The Qiagen DNeasy Blood Extraction Kit was used to extract genomic DNA from the blood cell samples. The investigation overall reported the following: A further reported finding was that TCR beta sequences accurately predicted the HLA-A and HLA-B alleles for most subjects in the first cohort. Several of the top co-occurrence clusters appeared to be linked to parvovirus B19, influenza, CMV and Epstein-Barr virus, according to a later analysis. Specific HLA alleles were associated with 15,000 to 20,000 TCR beta sequences at a false discovery rate of 0.05 in a later analysis. The 87-base-pair reads could not distinguish some IMGT-functional V segments, including TRBV6-2 and TRBV6-3, so those segments were excluded. Presence/absence analyses assumed roughly uniform sequencing depth across donors, an assumption that may not hold. In a later analysis, the rate of TCR association differed among HLA loci, with DRB1 alleles having the most associated TCRs and HLA-C alleles having the fewest. A total of roughly 160 TCR beta chains were listed by the study as associated with cytomegalovirus. Assigning TCR associations to individual alleles was difficult when HLA alleles, especially DR and DQ, strongly co-occurred. A cluster of highly shared sequence variants was judged likely to be a technical artifact of the sequencing pipeline. In an earlier analysis of fewer than 750 of the donors, most TCR beta V segments were observed in productive rearrangements about 90% or about 30% of the time, broadly matching IMGT annotations. V-gene and J-gene trimming of TCR beta chains was associated with a missense DCLRE1C variant in a later genetic analysis, and the association was replicated in an independent cohort. A later analysis found that HLA-associated TCR beta chains were more clonally expanded and had lower generation probabilities than equally common non-associated chains. In a later genetic analysis, fewer N-insertions in productive TCRs were reported among donors in an Asian-associated ancestry cluster than the roughly 670-donor mean. A later analysis found that most CMV-associated TCR beta chains appeared HLA-restricted, with HLA associations seemingly driven largely by CMV exposure. In both the original and validation cohorts, the classifier was reported to diagnose cytomegalovirus status with high specificity and sensitivity. The earlier analysis of approximately 560 of the donors excluded roughly 17 rarely observed V segments, including chromosome 9 orphons, because counts were too low. Most TCR sequences were observed very rarely across donors, whereas some public TCRs were present in many individuals. Because HLA typing was missing for some donors at each locus, association tests included only the typed subset. In this cohort, only TCR beta chains were sequenced, and detectable features were limited by the absence of alpha or paired-chain data. The authors suggested that the approach could potentially be extended to other disease states and immunological phenotypes. CMV serostatus was the only immune exposure information available for the cohort. Linkage disequilibrium might explain the correlated functional status among segregating V segments, but an unknown experimental factor could not be excluded. In vitro tests confirmed that a few of the cytomegalovirus-associated TCR beta chains recognize cytomegalovirus antigens.

The CDR3 runs 14 residues from the cysteine to the phenylalanine. Only the CDR3 DNA is retained, 42 bases long and in frame from the first base. Looking up the germline V gene yields CDR1 KGHSH and CDR2 LQKENI. V is shortened by 4 bases, J by 4 bases, and the region joining them spans 10 bases. This TCR derives from a man aged 25-45 years in good health and CMV-seropositive. The rearranged segments are TRBV18 and TRBJ2-2; the D region possibly corresponds to TRBD1 (5 bases align). The specimen was PBMCs. The CDR3 in this case is CASSRQGFTGELFF. The bases are TGTGCCAGCTCACGGCAGGGATTCACCGGGGAGCTGTTTTTT. Extended through the reference TRBV18 and TRBJ2-2 proteins, this CDR3 yields the full variable domain: NAGVMQNPRHLVRRRGQEARLRCSPMKGHSHVYWYRQLPEEGLKFMVYLQKENIIDESGMPKERFSAEFPKEGPSILRIQQVVRGDSAAYFCASSRQGFTGELFFGEGSRLTVL.